This T cell receptor beta chain comes out of a study of T cells expressing NK-cell markers. On the study more broadly: The TCR beta repertoires were obtained from sorted CD3+CD56+NKG2C+, CD3+CD56+NKG2C- and CD3+CD56-NKG2C+ T cells. HCMV seropositivity marked most of the eight sequenced donors; one was seronegative. Study-level findings and limits: These clonotypes also led the CD3+CD56-NKG2C+ fraction in a handful of donors. In 5 or 6 donors, dominant CD3+CD56+NKG2C+ clonotypes ranked among the top 10 CD8+ clonotypes.

Regarding this clonotype: What it binds is unknown.

CDR3 length: 15 amino acids. CDR1 is SGHRS, CDR2 YFSETQ, per germline. TCRdb processed the 5' RACE reads again and assigns one entry to each CDR3 protein, with no DNA. Seen in this sample are 130,000 to 150,000 distinct CDR3 sequences; the ten most common clones hold roughly 12%. The chain links TRBV5-1 to TRBJ2-4; there is no DNA to check the TCRdb D call of TRBD2. The clonotype was recovered from a man in his late teens or twenties in good health. Material for sequencing was blood T cells: a sorted CD56 or NKG2C T cell subset, CD4+ or CD8+ T cells, or bulk PBMC T cells (not recorded which). The CDR3 loop reads CASSPIAGLKNIQYF.